This T cell receptor beta chain was captured in a study of CD4+ T cells in melanoma. Trimming removed 6 bases at V and 6 bases at J, with 14 bases between. CDR1 LNHDA and CDR2 SQIVND come from the germline V gene (reference sequence). The CDR3 length is 14 residues. The table came from immunoSEQ multiplex PCR; TCRdb's copy has only in-frame clones and leaves some out. Of 120,000 to 150,000 clones listed, 92% are singletons. The V and J genes are TRBV19 and TRBJ2-2, with a possible D match to TRBD2 (6 bases). The receptor's source is a human donor with melanoma. The CDR3 DNA is TGTGCCAGTAGAATCGGTGGAGGGGCCGGGGAGCTGTTTTTT. It codes for CASRIGGGAGELFF.